Here is one T cell receptor (beta chain) with its context. Its antigen is not identified. These data are taken from a study of shared clonotypes between healthy human individuals. On the study more broadly: Each donor had three CD4 naive, three CD4 memory, two CD8 naive and one CD8 memory plate.

CDR1 and CDR2 (germline): SGHRS, YFSETQ. The CDR3 sequence is 18 residues long. The V segment lost 0 bases and the J segment 5 bases; nucleotides outside the gene matches: 13. The investigators split CD4+ cells into a CD45RA+ naive subset and a CD45RA-negative memory subset. Study outcomes and limitations: In the sorted subsets, rarefaction showed sequencing was incomplete despite large depth.

The method was immunoSEQ multiplex PCR; TCRdb's version includes in-frame clones alone and lacks a portion of them. The sample has about 2,500,000 clones, just over 90% seen once. The sequenced sample consisted of naive CD4+ T cells sorted from blood. The subset here: CD45RA+ positively selected. This receptor was taken from a man aged 18 to 30 in good health. V is TRBV5-1 and J is TRBJ2-3, with 9 bases identical to TRBD2. The CDR3: CASSLGNSRAGGLDTQYF. CDR3 bases: TGCGCCAGCAGCTTGGGAAACTCCCGAGCGGGAGGTTTAGATACGCAGTATTTT.